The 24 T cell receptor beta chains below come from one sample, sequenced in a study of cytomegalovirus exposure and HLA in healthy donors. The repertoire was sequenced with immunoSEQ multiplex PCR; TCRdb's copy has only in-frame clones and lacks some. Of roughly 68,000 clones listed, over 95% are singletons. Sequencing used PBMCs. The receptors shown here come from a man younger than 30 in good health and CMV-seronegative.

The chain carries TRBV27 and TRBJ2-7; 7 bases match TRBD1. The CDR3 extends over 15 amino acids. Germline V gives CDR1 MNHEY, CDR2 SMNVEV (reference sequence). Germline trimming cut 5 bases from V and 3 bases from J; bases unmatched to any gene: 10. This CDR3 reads CASSPRTGSNYEQYF. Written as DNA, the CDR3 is TGTGCCAGCAGTCCTAGGACAGGATCTAACTACGAGCAGTACTTC.

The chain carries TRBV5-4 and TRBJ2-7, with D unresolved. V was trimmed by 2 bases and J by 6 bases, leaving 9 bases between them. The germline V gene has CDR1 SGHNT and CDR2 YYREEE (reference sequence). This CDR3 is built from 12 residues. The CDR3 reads CASSFRSGEQYF. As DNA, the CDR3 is TGTGCCAGCAGCTTTCGCTCGGGCGAGCAGTACTTC.

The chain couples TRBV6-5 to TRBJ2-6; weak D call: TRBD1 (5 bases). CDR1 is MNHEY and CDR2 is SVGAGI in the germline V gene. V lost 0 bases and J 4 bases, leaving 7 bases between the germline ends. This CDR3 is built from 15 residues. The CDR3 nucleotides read TGTGCCAGCAGTTACTCCAGGGTCGGGGCCAACGTCCTGACTTTC. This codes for CASSYSRVGANVLTF.

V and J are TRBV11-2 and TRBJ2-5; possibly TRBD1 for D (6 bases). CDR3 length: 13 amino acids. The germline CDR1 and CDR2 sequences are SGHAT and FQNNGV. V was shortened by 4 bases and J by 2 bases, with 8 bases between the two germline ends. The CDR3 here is CASSSGQQETQYF. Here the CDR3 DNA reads TGTGCCAGCAGCTCCGGACAGCAAGAGACCCAGTACTTC.

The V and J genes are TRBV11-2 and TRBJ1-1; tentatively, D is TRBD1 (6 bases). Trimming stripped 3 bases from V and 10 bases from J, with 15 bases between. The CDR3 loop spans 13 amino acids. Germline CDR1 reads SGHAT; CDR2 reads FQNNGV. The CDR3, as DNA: TGTGCCAGCAGCTTGGGGGCTCCCCTGGGAGCTTTCTTT. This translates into CASSLGAPLGAFF. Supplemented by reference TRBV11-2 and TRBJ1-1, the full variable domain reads EAGVAQSPRYKIIEKRQSVAFWCNPISGHATLYWYQQILGQGPKLLIQFQNNGVVDDSQLPKDRFSAERLKGVDSTLKIQPAKLEDSAVYLCASSLGAPLGAFFGQGTRLTVV.

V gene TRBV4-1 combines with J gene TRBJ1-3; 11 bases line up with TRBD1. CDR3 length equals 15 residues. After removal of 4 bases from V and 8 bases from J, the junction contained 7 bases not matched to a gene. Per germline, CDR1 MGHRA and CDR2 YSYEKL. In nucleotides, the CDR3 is TGCGCCAGCAGCCCCGGACAGGGGGCTTGGGACACCATATATTTT. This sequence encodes CASSPGQGAWDTIYF.

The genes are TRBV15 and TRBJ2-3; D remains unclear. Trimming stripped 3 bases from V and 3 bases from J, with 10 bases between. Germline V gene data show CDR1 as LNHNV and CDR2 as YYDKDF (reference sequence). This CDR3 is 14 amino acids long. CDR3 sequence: CATSSKTLTDTQYF. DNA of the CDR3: TGTGCCACCAGCAGCAAGACACTTACAGATACGCAGTATTTT.

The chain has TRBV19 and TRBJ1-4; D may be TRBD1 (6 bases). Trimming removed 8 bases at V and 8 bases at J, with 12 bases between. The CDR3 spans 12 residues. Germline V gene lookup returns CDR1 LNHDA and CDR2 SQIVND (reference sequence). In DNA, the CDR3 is TGTGCCAGTTACAGGGACGGCGAAAAACTGTTTTTT. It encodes CASYRDGEKLFF.

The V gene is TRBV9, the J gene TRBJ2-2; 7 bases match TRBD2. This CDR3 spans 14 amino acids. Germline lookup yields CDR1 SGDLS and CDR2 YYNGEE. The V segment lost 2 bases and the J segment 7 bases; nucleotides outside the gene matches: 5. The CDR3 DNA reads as TGTGCCAGCAGCGTGGGAGGGGATGGCGGGGAGCTGTTTTTT. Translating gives CASSVGGDGGELFF.

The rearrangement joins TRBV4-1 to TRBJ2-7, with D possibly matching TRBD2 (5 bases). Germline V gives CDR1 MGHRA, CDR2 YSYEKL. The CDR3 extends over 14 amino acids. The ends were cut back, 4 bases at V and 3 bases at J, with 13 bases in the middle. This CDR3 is CASSPDSEDYEQYF. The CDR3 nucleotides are TGCGCCAGCAGCCCGGACTCCGAAGACTACGAGCAGTACTTC.

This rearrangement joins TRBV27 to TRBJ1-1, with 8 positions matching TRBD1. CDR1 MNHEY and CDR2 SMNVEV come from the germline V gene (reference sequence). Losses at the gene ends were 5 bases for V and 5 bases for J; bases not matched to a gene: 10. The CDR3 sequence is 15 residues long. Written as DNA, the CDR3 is TGTGCCAGCAGTCCTAGGACAGGGAAGAGGACTGAAGCTTTCTTT. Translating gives CASSPRTGKRTEAFF.

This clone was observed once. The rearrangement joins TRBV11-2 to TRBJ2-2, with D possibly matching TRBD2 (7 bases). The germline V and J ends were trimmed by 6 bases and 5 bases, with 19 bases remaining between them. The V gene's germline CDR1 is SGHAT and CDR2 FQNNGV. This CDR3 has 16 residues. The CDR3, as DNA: TGTGCCAGCAGGTTAACGTACGGGGGGCGAACCGGGGAGCTGTTTTTT. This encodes CASRLTYGGRTGELFF.

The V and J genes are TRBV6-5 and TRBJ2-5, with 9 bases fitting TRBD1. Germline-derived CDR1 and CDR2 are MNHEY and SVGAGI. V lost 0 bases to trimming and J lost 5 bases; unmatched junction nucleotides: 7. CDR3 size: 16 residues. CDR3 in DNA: TGTGCCAGCAGTTACTCGAACAGGGGGCTCGGGGAGACCCAGTACTTC. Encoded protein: CASSYSNRGLGETQYF.

CDR3 residues: CASSPVTGAGNTIYF. CDR3 coding DNA: TGTGCCAGCAGTCCCGTGACAGGGGCCGGAAACACCATATATTTT. The chain has TRBV7-9 and TRBJ1-3, with 8 positions matching TRBD1. Germline trimming cut 6 bases from V and 4 bases from J; bases unmatched to any gene: 8. CDR3 length equals 15 residues. Germline loops: CDR1 SEHNR, CDR2 FQNEAQ (reference sequence).

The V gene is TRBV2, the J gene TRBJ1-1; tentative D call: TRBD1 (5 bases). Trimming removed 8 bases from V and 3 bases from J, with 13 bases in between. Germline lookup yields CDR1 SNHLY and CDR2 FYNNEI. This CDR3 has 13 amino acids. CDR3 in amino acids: CASGGQGDTEAFF. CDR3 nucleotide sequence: TGTGCCAGCGGTGGCCAAGGGGACACTGAAGCTTTCTTT. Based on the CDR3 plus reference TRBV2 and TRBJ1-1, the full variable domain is EPEVTQTPSHQVTQMGQEVILRCVPISNHLYFYWYRQILGQKVEFLVSFYNNEISEKSEIFDDQFSVERPDGSNFTLKIRSTKLEDSAMYFCASGGQGDTEAFFGQGTRLTVV.

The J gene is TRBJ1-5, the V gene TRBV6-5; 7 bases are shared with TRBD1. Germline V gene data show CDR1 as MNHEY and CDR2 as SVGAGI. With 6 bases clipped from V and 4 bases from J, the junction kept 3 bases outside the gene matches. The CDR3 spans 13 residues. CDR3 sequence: CASSRGQNQPQHF. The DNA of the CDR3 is TGTGCCAGCAGCCGGGGACAGAATCAGCCCCAGCATTTT.

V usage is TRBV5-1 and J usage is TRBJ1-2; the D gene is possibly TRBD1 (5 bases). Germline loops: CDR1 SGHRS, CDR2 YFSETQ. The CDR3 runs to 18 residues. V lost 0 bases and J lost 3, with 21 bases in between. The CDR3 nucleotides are TGCGCCAGCAGCTTGGGGCCCCCCGGGAGGGGCGATGACTATGGCTACACCTTC. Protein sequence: CASSLGPPGRGDDYGYTF.

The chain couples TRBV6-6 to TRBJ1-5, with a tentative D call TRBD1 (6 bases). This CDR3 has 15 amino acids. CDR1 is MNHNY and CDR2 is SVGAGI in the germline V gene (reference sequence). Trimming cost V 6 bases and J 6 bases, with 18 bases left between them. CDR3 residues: CASSPGAGVGQPQHF. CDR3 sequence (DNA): TGTGCCAGCAGCCCAGGGGCAGGGGTAGGTCAGCCCCAGCATTTT.

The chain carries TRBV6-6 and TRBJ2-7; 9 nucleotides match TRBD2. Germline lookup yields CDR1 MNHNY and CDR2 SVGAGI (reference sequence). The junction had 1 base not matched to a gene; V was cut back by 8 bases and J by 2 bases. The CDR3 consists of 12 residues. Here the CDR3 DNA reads TGTGCCAGCGGCGGGAGGGCCTACGAGCAGTACTTC. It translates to CASGGRAYEQYF.

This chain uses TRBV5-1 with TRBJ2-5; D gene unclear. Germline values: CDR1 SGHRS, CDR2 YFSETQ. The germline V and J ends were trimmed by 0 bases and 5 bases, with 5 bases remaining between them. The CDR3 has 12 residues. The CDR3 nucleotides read TGCGCCAGCAGCTTGGCCGGGGAGACCCAGTACTTC. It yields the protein CASSLAGETQYF.

The CDR3 loop reads CASSPFREGGSDTQYF. The CDR3 DNA sequence: TGTGCCAGCAGCCCGTTCCGGGAGGGAGGTTCGGATACGCAGTATTTT. The chain couples TRBV7-9 to TRBJ2-3; 8 positions match TRBD2. J gave up 6 bases and V 5 bases, and 13 bases lay outside the gene matches. The CDR3 sequence is 16 residues long. CDR1 is SEHNR, CDR2 FQNEAQ, per germline (reference sequence).

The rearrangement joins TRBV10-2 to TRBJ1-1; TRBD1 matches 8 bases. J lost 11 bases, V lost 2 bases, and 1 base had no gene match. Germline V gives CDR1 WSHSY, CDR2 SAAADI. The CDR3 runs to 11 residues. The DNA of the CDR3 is TGCGCCAGCAGTGAGAACAGGGGGGCTTTCTTT. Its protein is CASSENRGAFF.

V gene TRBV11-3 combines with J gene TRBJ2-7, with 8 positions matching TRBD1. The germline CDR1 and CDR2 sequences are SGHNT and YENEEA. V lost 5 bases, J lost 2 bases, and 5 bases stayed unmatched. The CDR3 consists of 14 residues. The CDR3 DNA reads TGTGCCAGCAGCCCCCGGGACAGGCCCTACGAGCAGTACTTC. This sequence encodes CASSPRDRPYEQYF.

The CDR3 protein is CATGVSSGNTIYF. CDR3 sequence (DNA): TGTGCCACCGGGGTATCCTCTGGAAACACCATATATTTT. The chain recombines TRBV11-2 with TRBJ1-3, with D uncertain. Per germline, CDR1 SGHAT and CDR2 FQNNGV. The CDR3 covers 13 residues. Between the trimmed V and J ends, which lost 10 bases and 0 bases, there was a span of 10 bases.